The source of this T cell receptor beta chain is a study of CD4 and CD8 cells across lung adenocarcinoma regions (dated by TCRdb to 2016 to 2019). The study in broad terms: To look at intratumor heterogeneity in the T cell receptor repertoire, the study compared tumor centers against tumor margins.

The germline V gene specifies MNHNS as CDR1 and SASEGT as CDR2. The CDR3 covers 14 residues, taking in both the cysteine and the phenylalanine. Only the CDR3 part of the read is kept: 42 bases, read in frame from the first base. With regard to this clonotype: This receptor's antigen is unknown. The junction shows a germline mismatch at one end, possibly a read error.

The receptor library was made with PCR. TCRdb names HiSeq X Ten as the instrument used. TCRdb trimmed the raw reads at Q25, called clones with MiXCR and kept productive beta chains. Records with the same CDR3 protein are collapsed into one entry carrying the most frequent genes and DNA. The sample table lists about 19,000 distinct CDR3 sequences, approximately 50% of them with a count of one. The top ten hold more than 20% of the sample. Donors were patients with localized lung adenocarcinoma, a subtype of non-small cell lung cancer. Samples were obtained from the centers of localized lung adenocarcinomas. For TCR repertoire analysis, CD8+ T cells from tumor tissue were profiled apart from CD4+ T cells.

This TCR derives from a female donor with lung adenocarcinoma. The CD4 and CD8 labels of this study may be unreliable. The source material was CD8+ T cells from the center of a lung tumor. The cell subset or site label here, explained by the study, means: tumor center region. The chain is made from TRBV6-1 and TRBJ2-5, and TRBD1 may be the D gene, going by 6 matching bases. CDR3 region: CASRRGSDQGTQYF. At the DNA level, the sequence is TGTGCCAGCAGGAGGGGGAGTGACCAAGGGACCCAGTACTTC.